These T cell receptor beta chains were read from a single sample in a study of shared clonotypes between healthy human individuals. Produced via immunoSEQ multiplex PCR; TCRdb's table is partial and in-frame only. This sample has 450,000 to 500,000 clones; 70% to 85% occur once, and the top ten carry approximately 12%. Sequencing was carried out using PBMCs. These receptors came from a woman aged 40 to 49 in good health. Some clones in this sample may be carry-over from other donors' samples. CDR3s include the opening cysteine and the closing phenylalanine or tryptophan. Each record gives: V gene, clone size, D gene, J gene, CDR3 protein, CDR3 DNA. D genes are given only for firm matches. The size field is filled for only some rows; it gives once, few, many or a size class.

V: TRBV18; size: once; D: .; J: TRBJ1-5; CDR3: CASSPSRNSNQPQHF; DNA: TGTGCCAGCTCGCCCTCACGTAATAGCAATCAGCCCCAGCATTTT
V: TRBV7-2; size: .; D: TRBD1; J: TRBJ2-5; CDR3: CASSFYRGRQETQYF; DNA: TGTGCCAGCAGCTTTTACAGGGGGCGGCAAGAGACCCAGTACTTC
V: TRBV29-1; size: .; D: .; J: TRBJ1-1; CDR3: CSVGSEMNTEAFF; DNA: TGCAGCGTTGGCTCAGAAATGAACACTGAAGCTTTCTTT
V: TRBV7-6; size: once; D: TRBD1; J: TRBJ1-1; CDR3: CASSLAQGQGTDTEAFF; DNA: TGTGCCAGCAGCTTAGCCCAGGGACAGGGGACCGACACTGAAGCTTTCTTT
V: TRBV5-8; size: .; D: TRBD2; J: TRBJ2-3; CDR3: CASTHGGSGNTQYF; DNA: TGTGCCAGCACCCACGGCGGGAGTGGAAATACGCAGTATTTT
V: TRBV9; size: many; D: .; J: TRBJ2-7; CDR3: CASSVQGVPYEQYF; DNA: TGTGCCAGCAGCGTACAGGGCGTTCCCTACGAGCAGTACTTC
V: TRBV11-2; size: .; D: TRBD1; J: TRBJ1-3; CDR3: CASSSGTESSSGNTIYF; DNA: TGTGCCAGCAGCTCGGGGACAGAATCTAGCTCTGGAAACACCATATATTTT
V: TRBV30; size: few; D: .; J: TRBJ1-1; CDR3: CAWSSHPNTEAFF; DNA: TGTGCCTGGAGTAGTCACCCGAACACTGAAGCTTTCTTT
V: TRBV2; size: .; D: .; J: TRBJ1-2; CDR3: CASSVGGYGYTF; DNA: TGTGCCAGCAGTGTGGGCGGCTATGGCTACACCTTC
V: TRBV30; size: .; D: TRBD1; J: TRBJ2-5; CDR3: CAWSGQGGTQYF; DNA: TGTGCCTGGAGTGGACAGGGGGGGACCCAGTACTTC
V: TRBV5-1; size: .; D: .; J: TRBJ1-6; CDR3: CASSLSDNSPLHF; DNA: TGCGCCAGCAGCTTGTCTGACAATTCACCCCTCCACTTT
V: TRBV7-3; size: .; D: .; J: TRBJ2-1; CDR3: CASSPMLGGNEQFF; DNA: TGTGCCAGCAGCCCAATGTTGGGGGGCAATGAGCAGTTCTTC
V: TRBV28; size: .; D: .; J: TRBJ2-7; CDR3: CASSPPGHHYEQYF; DNA: TGTGCCAGCAGTCCGCCGGGACACCACTACGAGCAGTACTTC
V: TRBV28; size: .; D: TRBD2; J: TRBJ2-7; CDR3: CASTLSGSNSYEQYF; DNA: TGTGCCAGCACCCTTAGCGGGAGTAATTCCTACGAGCAGTACTTC
V: TRBV5-1; size: .; D: TRBD1; J: TRBJ1-6; CDR3: CASSPGTGGKPLHF; DNA: TGCGCCAGCAGCCCCGGGACAGGGGGTAAGCCCCTCCACTTT
V: TRBV30; size: .; D: .; J: TRBJ2-7; CDR3: CAWSVLTDTPFLYEQYF; DNA: TGTGCCTGGAGTGTACTAACGGACACCCCATTTCTCTACGAGCAGTACTTC
V: TRBV4-1; size: few; D: .; J: TRBJ2-3; CDR3: CASSQESAADTQYF; DNA: TGCGCCAGCAGCCAAGAATCTGCGGCCGATACGCAGTATTTT
V: TRBV10-3; size: few; D: TRBD1; J: TRBJ1-2; CDR3: CAISSPGTGWLDGYTF; DNA: TGTGCCATCAGTAGCCCCGGGACAGGGTGGCTCGATGGCTACACCTTC
V: TRBV18; size: .; D: TRBD1; J: TRBJ1-6; CDR3: CASSGQGDNSPLHF; DNA: TGTGCCAGCTCGGGACAGGGGGATAATTCACCCCTCCACTTT
V: TRBV28; size: .; D: .; J: TRBJ1-1; CDR3: CASSPLGAVNTEAFF; DNA: TGTGCCAGCAGTCCGCTGGGGGCGGTGAACACTGAAGCTTTCTTT